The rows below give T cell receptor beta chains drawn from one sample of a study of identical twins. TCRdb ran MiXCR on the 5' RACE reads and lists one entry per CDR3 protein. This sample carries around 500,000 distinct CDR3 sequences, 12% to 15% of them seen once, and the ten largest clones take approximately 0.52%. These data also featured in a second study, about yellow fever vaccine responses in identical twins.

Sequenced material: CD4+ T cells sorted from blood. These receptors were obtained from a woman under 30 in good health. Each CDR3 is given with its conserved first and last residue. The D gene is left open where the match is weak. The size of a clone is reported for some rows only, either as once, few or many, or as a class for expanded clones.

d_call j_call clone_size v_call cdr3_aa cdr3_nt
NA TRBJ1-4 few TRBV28 CASSLSGRRPNEKLFF TGTGCCAGCAGTTTATCCGGGAGGAGACCAAATGAAAAACTGTTTTTT
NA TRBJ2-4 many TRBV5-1 CASSFTSNKNIQYF TGCGCCAGCAGCTTTACCAGCAACAAAAACATTCAGTACTTC
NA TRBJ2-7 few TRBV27 CASGRSGRYEQYF TGTGCCAGCGGAAGGTCAGGACGCTACGAGCAGTACTTC
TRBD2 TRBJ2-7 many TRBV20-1 CSARKRYSGGLALEQYF TGCAGTGCTCGAAAACGATACAGCGGGGGACTAGCGTTGGAGCAGTACTTC
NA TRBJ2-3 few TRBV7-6 CASSLGTSSTHDTQYF TGTGCCAGCAGCTTAGGAACTAGTTCTACCCACGATACGCAGTATTTT
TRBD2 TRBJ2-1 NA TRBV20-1 CSARDGASGRPANEQFF TGCAGTGCTAGAGATGGGGCTAGCGGGAGACCCGCCAATGAGCAGTTCTTC
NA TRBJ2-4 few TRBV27 CASSSTGSVNIQYF TGTGCCAGCAGTAGCACAGGGTCGGTCAACATTCAGTACTTC
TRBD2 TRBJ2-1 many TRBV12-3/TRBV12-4 CASSFRTSEYNEQFF TGTGCCAGCAGTTTTCGGACTAGCGAGTACAATGAGCAGTTCTTC
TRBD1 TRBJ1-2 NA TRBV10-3 CASLPGEGAFTF TGTGCCAGCCTCCCCGGGGAGGGGGCATTCACCTTC
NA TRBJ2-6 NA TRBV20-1 CSARGLLGSGANVLTF TGCAGTGCTAGGGGACTGTTGGGCTCCGGGGCCAACGTCCTGACTTTC
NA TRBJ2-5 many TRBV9 CASSVAGYQETQYF TGTGCCAGCAGCGTAGCTGGGTACCAAGAGACCCAGTACTTC
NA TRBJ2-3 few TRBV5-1 CASSLVSVSTDTQYF TGCGCCAGCAGCTTGGTTTCAGTTAGCACAGATACGCAGTATTTT
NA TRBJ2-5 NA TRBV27 CASSLWVGATQYF TGTGCCAGCAGTTTATGGGTGGGCGCGACCCAGTACTTC